The 7 T cell receptor beta chains listed next were all sequenced from one sample in a study of identical twins. MiXCR, applied by TCRdb to the 5' RACE reads, yields one record per CDR3 protein. This sample has 500,000 to 700,000 distinct CDR3 sequences, with about 7.6% found just once. These same data were also listed under a study on yellow fever vaccine responses in identical twins.

Sequenced sample: PBMCs. All receptors come from a woman aged 18-30 years in good health.

This sequence joins TRBV12-3 or TRBV12-4 and TRBJ2-1; 14 bases match TRBD2. The CDR3 spans 17 residues. Unmatched junction bases numbered 10, after V lost 7 bases and J lost 5 bases. This CDR3 reads CASTYLSGLAGDNEQFF. CDR3 nucleotide sequence: TGTGCCAGCACCTACCTTTCGGGACTAGCGGGGGACAATGAGCAGTTCTTC.

This clonotype appeared many times. The rearrangement uses TRBV9 and TRBJ2-3; 14 positions agree with TRBD2. CDR3 size: 17 residues. Germline CDR1 is SGDLS and CDR2 is YYNGEE. The V gene end was trimmed by 4 bases and the J gene end by 5 bases; junction bases not matched to a gene: 9. The chain's CDR3 is CASSLGTSGRVVDTQYF. For the CDR3, the DNA is TGTGCCAGCAGCCTCGGGACTAGCGGGAGAGTAGTAGATACGCAGTATTTT.

CDR3 sequence reads: CASSSLDFGDEQFF. CDR3 DNA: TGTGCCAGCAGTTCCCTGGACTTTGGCGATGAGCAGTTCTTC. The V call is TRBV27, the J call TRBJ2-1; D perhaps matches TRBD2 (5 bases). The germline V gene encodes CDR1 MNHEY and CDR2 SMNVEV (reference sequence). V shed 4 bases and J shed 8 bases, with 15 bases lying between them. The CDR3 length is 14 residues.

The chain joins TRBV6-1 to TRBJ1-1; D gene uncertain. From germline, CDR1 is MNHNS and CDR2 SASEGT. This CDR3 has 15 amino acids. V was clipped by 7 bases and J by 1 base, with 16 bases between them. The CDR3 sequence: CASKEGLYPNTEAFF. CDR3 nucleotides: TGTGCCAGCAAGGAGGGCTTGTACCCGAACACTGAAGCTTTCTTT.

The table lists this clonotype with a few counts. This sequence joins TRBV12-3 or TRBV12-4 and TRBJ1-5; D possibly corresponds to TRBD1 (6 bases). The V end lost 6 bases, the J end lost 6 bases, and 18 bases lay between the germline ends. The CDR3 consists of 15 residues. CDR3 residues: CASSPNPTGTQPQHF. As DNA, the CDR3 is TGTGCCAGCAGCCCCAACCCGACAGGTACTCAGCCCCAGCATTTT.

There are many counts of this clonotype. This chain uses TRBV12-3 or TRBV12-4 with TRBJ2-2, with 7 nucleotides matching TRBD2. V dropped 2 bases and J dropped 3; count of bases not matched to a gene: 3. The CDR3 sequence is 15 residues long. Here the CDR3 reads CASSLQRGDTGELFF. The CDR3 nucleotides are TGTGCCAGCAGTTTACAGCGGGGAGACACCGGGGAGCTGTTTTTT.

The sample holds many counts of this clonotype. V gene TRBV10-3 combines with J gene TRBJ2-3, with 9 bases matching TRBD1. Germline V CDR1 and CDR2: ENHRY, SYGVKD. With 6 bases clipped from V and 1 base from J, the junction kept 8 bases outside the gene matches. This CDR3 has 16 amino acids. The CDR3 reads CAISKGTGMGTDTQYF. DNA of the CDR3: TGTGCCATCAGCAAAGGGACAGGGATGGGCACAGATACGCAGTATTTT.